Following are 18 T cell receptor beta chains from one sample sequenced in a study of blood T cell repertoires in COVID-19. The table came from immunoSEQ multiplex PCR; TCRdb's copy has only in-frame clones and leaves some out. The table lists approximately 190,000 clones, about 86% of them singletons. Sequencing was performed on PBMCs or T cells enriched from blood (not recorded which). The receptors come from a woman in her forties in a cohort exposed to, infected with or recovered from COVID-19 (not recorded which).

The CDR3 sequence is CASSYSTGQGGNTIYF. In nucleotides, the CDR3 is TGTGCCAGCAGTTACTCAACGGGACAGGGAGGAAACACCATATATTTT. The rearrangement joins TRBV6-2 or TRBV6-3 to TRBJ1-3, with 9 nucleotides matching TRBD1. The CDR3 length is 16 residues. V shed 0 bases, J shed 4 bases, and the junction held 4 bases outside the gene matches. Per germline, CDR1 MNHEY and CDR2 SVGEGT.

The chain employs TRBV27 and TRBJ2-1; TRBD2 matches 7 bases. After removal of 5 bases from V and 5 bases from J, the junction contained 9 bases not matched to a gene. The CDR3 loop spans 15 amino acids. The germline V gene encodes CDR1 MNHEY and CDR2 SMNVEV (reference sequence). In nucleotides, the CDR3 is TGTGCCAGCAGTGGGGACTACCGAGTTCACAATGAGCAGTTCTTC. This translates into CASSGDYRVHNEQFF.

V is TRBV2 and J is TRBJ2-5, with 9 bases identical to TRBD1. Germline V gives CDR1 SNHLY, CDR2 FYNNEI. The CDR3 spans 14 residues. After removal of 6 bases from V and 5 bases from J, the junction contained 7 bases not matched to a gene. CDR3 protein: CASRKGQGFETQYF. The CDR3, as DNA: TGTGCCAGCAGAAAGGGACAGGGATTCGAGACCCAGTACTTC.

The gene calls are TRBV19 and TRBJ1-6; D remains unclear. Trimming took 3 bases from V and 5 from J, leaving 11 bases between them. This CDR3 contains 15 residues. Germline values: CDR1 LNHDA, CDR2 SQIVND (reference sequence). The CDR3 DNA is TGTGCCAGTAGTATTACAGTGATCAATAATTCACCCCTCCACTTT. Residues: CASSITVINNSPLHF.

J is TRBJ2-2 and V is TRBV6-2 or TRBV6-3; 9 bases agree with TRBD2. The V segment lost 2 bases and the J segment 4 bases; nucleotides outside the gene matches: 8. The CDR3 runs to 17 residues. The germline gives CDR1 MNHEY, CDR2 SVGEGT. The CDR3 loop is CASSYRGGARSTGELFF. The CDR3 DNA sequence: TGTGCCAGCAGTTACCGCGGGGGGGCGCGGAGCACCGGGGAGCTGTTTTTT.

The chain employs TRBV6-5 and TRBJ1-6; D is uncertain. This CDR3 spans 10 amino acids. CDR1 is MNHEY and CDR2 is SVGAGI in the germline V gene. V lost 6 bases and J lost 14, with 8 bases in between. CDR3 loop: CASSLRTLHF. The CDR3 DNA reads as TGTGCCAGCAGCCTGAGAACCCTCCACTTT.

V usage is TRBV2 and J usage is TRBJ2-1; 13 bases are shared with TRBD2. CDR3 length: 20 amino acids. Germline assignment: CDR1 SNHLY and CDR2 FYNNEI. Trimming at V came to 10 bases and at J to 0 bases, leaving 18 bases not matched to a gene. In nucleotides, the CDR3 is TGTGCCACCAACCCCCTTCTCGGGACTAGCGGGGACCCCTCCTACAATGAGCAGTTCTTC. It translates to CATNPLLGTSGDPSYNEQFF.

This chain connects TRBV25-1 to TRBJ2-2, with a weak D call TRBD2 (5 bases). V gave up 4 bases and J gave up 5 bases, with 11 bases separating them. CDR3 size: 14 residues. Per the germline V gene, CDR1 is MGHDK and CDR2 is SYGVNS. The CDR3 nucleotides read TGTGCCAGCAGTGGAGGAGGTTCGACCGGGGAGCTGTTTTTT. Residues: CASSGGGSTGELFF.

The V call is TRBV4-1, the J call TRBJ1-2; D perhaps matches TRBD1 (6 bases). The CDR3 extends over 15 amino acids. CDR1 and CDR2 from the germline V gene are MGHRA and YSYEKL. Deletions cut 1 base from V and 2 bases from J, with 11 bases between. The CDR3 reads CASSQAAGANYGYTF. CDR3 nucleotides: TGCGCCAGCAGCCAAGCGGCAGGGGCCAACTATGGCTACACCTTC.

The V and J genes are TRBV19 and TRBJ2-2, with 12 bases aligning to TRBD2. After removal of 3 bases from V and 11 bases from J, the junction contained 7 bases not matched to a gene. The CDR3 runs 15 residues. CDR1 is LNHDA, CDR2 SQIVND, per germline (reference sequence). The CDR3 region has the DNA TGTGCCAGTAGTATCGAACTAGCGGGGGGAAGAGAGCTGTTTTTT. Its translation is CASSIELAGGRELFF. Based on the CDR3 plus reference TRBV19 and TRBJ2-2, the full variable domain is DGGITQSPKYLFRKEGQNVTLSCEQNLNHDAMYWYRQDPGQGLRLIYYSQIVNDFQKGDIAEGYSVSREKKESFPLTVTSAQKNPTAFYLCASSIELAGGRELFFGEGSRLTVL.

This chain connects TRBV7-9 to TRBJ1-2, with 7 bases fitting TRBD1. The germline CDR1 and CDR2 sequences are SEHNR and FQNEAQ (reference sequence). This CDR3 has 13 amino acids. Trimming took 4 bases from V and 3 from J; bases not matched to a gene: 2. For the CDR3, the DNA is TGTGCCAGCAGCTCAGGGGGTTACTATGGCTACACCTTC. It translates to CASSSGGYYGYTF.

The count of this clone is one. V usage is TRBV5-4 and J usage is TRBJ1-1; 9 bases agree with TRBD1. V was pared by 5 bases and J by 6 bases, with 8 bases of the junction left unmatched. Germline V CDR1 and CDR2: SGHNT, YYREEE (reference sequence). This CDR3 spans 14 amino acids. As DNA, the CDR3 is TGTGCCAGCAGGCGCCGGGACAGGGTTTCTGAAGCTTTCTTT. This codes for CASRRRDRVSEAFF.

J is TRBJ2-1 and V is TRBV6-2 or TRBV6-3; D may be TRBD2 (6 bases). V was trimmed by 6 bases and J by 4 bases, leaving 16 bases between them. This CDR3 comprises 15 residues. From germline, CDR1 is MNHEY and CDR2 SVGEGT. CDR3 coding DNA: TGTGCCAGCAGCTCCCTTGATAGCGGTTACAATGAGCAGTTCTTC. Its translation is CASSSLDSGYNEQFF.

The DNA for the CDR3 is TGTGCCAGCAGCCAAGATTCGCAGGGGGTGATGCCCCAGCATTTT. This gives the protein CASSQDSQGVMPQHF. The chain employs TRBV4-2 and TRBJ1-5, with 7 nucleotides matching TRBD1. V gave up 0 bases and J gave up 9 bases; unmatched junction bases: 8. CDR3 length equals 15 residues. The germline gives CDR1 LGHNA, CDR2 YNFKEQ.

This chain links TRBV18 with TRBJ2-7, with D possibly matching TRBD1 (6 bases). V lost 4 bases, J lost 0 bases, and 13 bases lay in between. The CDR3 spans 15 residues. CDR1 is KGHSH, CDR2 LQKENI, per germline. The CDR3: CASSRETGSSYEQYF. For the CDR3, the DNA is TGTGCCAGCTCACGGGAGACAGGATCCTCCTACGAGCAGTACTTC.

The DNA of the CDR3 is TGTGCCAGCAAAACGGGGGGCTCGAACACTGAAGCTTTCTTT. The encoded protein is CASKTGGSNTEAFF. The chain has TRBV6-5 and TRBJ1-1, with a tentative D call TRBD1 (6 bases). This CDR3 region has 14 residues. The V end lost 7 bases, the J end lost 1 base, and 13 bases lay between the germline ends. The germline V gene encodes CDR1 MNHEY and CDR2 SVGAGI.

The chain recombines TRBV9 with TRBJ2-1, with 9 bases matching TRBD2. Germline V CDR1 and CDR2: SGDLS, YYNGEE. The CDR3 spans 15 residues. Trimming at V came to 0 bases and at J to 7 bases, leaving 5 bases not matched to a gene. CDR3 sequence (DNA): TGTGCCAGCAGCGTAGTCAGCGGGGGGTGGAATGAGCAGTTCTTC. Encoded protein: CASSVVSGGWNEQFF. The full variable domain, in which reference TRBV9 and TRBJ2-1 provide the parts outside the CDR3, is DSGVTQTPKHLITATGQRVTLRCSPRSGDLSVYWYQQSLDQGLQFLIQYYNGEERAKGNILERFSAQQFPDLHSELNLSSLELGDSALYFCASSVVSGGWNEQFFGPGTRLTVL.

The chain employs TRBV11-2 and TRBJ2-7; 9 positions match TRBD1. V lost 5 bases, J lost 5 bases, and 10 bases stayed unmatched. Per germline, CDR1 SGHAT and CDR2 FQNNGV. This CDR3 region has 15 residues. Here the CDR3 DNA reads TGTGCCAGCAGCGATCCGGGACAGGGTATCGACGAGCAGTACTTC. Amino acid sequence: CASSDPGQGIDEQYF.